The next 23 T cell receptor beta chains were all read from a single sample in a study of neurological immune-mediated disorders. TCRdb re-derived calls from the 5' RACE reads in MiXCR, one entry per CDR3 protein. The data hold approximately 30,000 distinct CDR3 sequences, with 20% to 25% observed a single time. The specimen was CD4+ T cells from blood. All receptors derive from a man aged 45 to 65 with HTLV-1-associated myelopathy (HAM/TSP).

In this sample, this clonotype turned up many times. The rearrangement joins TRBV5-6 to TRBJ1-2; D might be TRBD1 (5 bases). The V end lost 4 bases, the J end lost 2 bases, and 18 bases lay between the germline ends. Per germline, CDR1 SGHDT and CDR2 YYEEEE. The CDR3 contains 16 residues. The CDR3 reads CASSPLPGAPNYGYTF. CDR3 in DNA: TGTGCCAGCAGCCCGTTACCTGGGGCACCGAACTATGGCTACACCTTC.

The chain has TRBV6-5 and TRBJ2-1; TRBD2 matches at 11 bases. The CDR3 is 14 residues long. In germline, CDR1 is MNHEY, CDR2 SVGAGI. Trimming cost V 2 bases and J 9 bases; bases outside gene matches: 3. CDR3 amino acids: CASSYGTSGTEQFF. The CDR3 bases are TGTGCCAGCAGTTACGGGACTAGCGGCACTGAGCAGTTCTTC.

This clonotype was seen at least ten times. The J gene is TRBJ2-3, the V gene TRBV5-4, with 10 positions matching TRBD2. Germline lookup yields CDR1 SGHNT and CDR2 YYREEE (reference sequence). The CDR3 extends over 14 amino acids. Trimming took 0 bases from V and 5 from J; bases not matched to a gene: 0. The CDR3 here is CASSLVAGGDTQYF. The CDR3 nucleotides read TGTGCCAGCAGCTTGGTAGCGGGAGGAGATACGCAGTATTTT.

This clonotype was seen at least ten times. The genes are TRBV7-2 and TRBJ1-4; 9 nucleotides match TRBD1. The V and J ends lost 4 bases and 8 bases, in that order; junction bases with no gene match: 11. CDR1 and CDR2 from the germline V gene are SGHTA and FQGNSA. The length of the CDR3 is 16 residues. For the CDR3, the DNA is TGTGCCAGCAGCTCCGGTGGCGGACAGGGGTCAGAAAAACTGTTTTTT. Translated, it gives CASSSGGGQGSEKLFF. Full variable domain (outside the CDR3, taken from reference TRBV7-2 and TRBJ1-4): GAGVSQSPSNKVTEKGKDVELRCDPISGHTALYWYRQSLGQGLEFLIYFQGNSAPDKSGLPSDRFSAERTGGSVSTLTIQRTQQEDSAVYLCASSSGGGQGSEKLFFGSGTQLSVL.

The chain couples TRBV11-2 to TRBJ2-2, with 7 bases that match TRBD1. V lost 3 bases to trimming and J lost 6 bases; unmatched junction nucleotides: 10. The CDR3 loop spans 16 amino acids. Germline V gene lookup returns CDR1 SGHAT and CDR2 FQNNGV. CDR3 amino acids: CASSLFSRQGSGELFF. The DNA for the CDR3 is TGTGCCAGCAGCTTGTTTTCGAGACAGGGTTCCGGGGAGCTGTTTTTT.

The chain couples TRBV6-6 to TRBJ2-3; TRBD2 matches 11 bases. After removal of 0 bases from V and 3 bases from J, the junction contained 11 bases not matched to a gene. The germline V gene encodes CDR1 MNHNY and CDR2 SVGAGI (reference sequence). The CDR3 loop spans 19 amino acids. CDR3 nucleotides: TGTGCCAGCAGTTACTCTAGCGGGAGGGCCGGGGGATCAACAGATACGCAGTATTTT. Translating gives CASSYSSGRAGGSTDTQYF.

In nucleotides, the CDR3 is TGTGCCAGTAGGACTAGCGGTTCCTACGAGCAGTACTTC. It codes for CASRTSGSYEQYF. The chain employs TRBV19 and TRBJ2-7; 9 bases match TRBD2. This CDR3 contains 13 residues. The V gene end was trimmed by 6 bases and the J gene end by 1 base; junction bases not matched to a gene: 1. Germline CDR1 is LNHDA and CDR2 is SQIVND (reference sequence).

This chain joins TRBV11-2 and TRBJ2-3; D possibly uses TRBD1 or TRBD2 (5 bases each). Germline V gives CDR1 SGHAT, CDR2 FQNNGV. V lost 4 bases, J lost 2 bases, and 19 bases lay in between. The CDR3 extends over 17 amino acids. The CDR3 spells CASSSGRDGHITDTQYF. In nucleotides, the CDR3 is TGTGCCAGCAGCTCGGGCCGGGACGGTCATATCACAGATACGCAGTATTTT.

This clonotype came up a few times. This chain joins TRBV12-3 or TRBV12-4 and TRBJ1-2; D is perhaps TRBD1 (5 bases). Trimming removed 5 bases from V and 4 bases from J, with 17 bases in between. The CDR3 has 15 amino acids. The CDR3 sequence: CASSLRSGLSYGYTF. CDR3 in DNA: TGTGCCAGCAGTCTACGGTCAGGGCTGAGCTATGGCTACACCTTC.

This clonotype has a count of ten or more. The rearrangement uses TRBV7-3 and TRBJ1-2, with D possibly matching TRBD1 (5 bases). The CDR3 loop spans 15 amino acids. The germline V gene encodes CDR1 SGHTA and CDR2 FQGTGA. The ends were cut back, 1 base at V and 6 bases at J, with 15 bases in the middle. The DNA for the CDR3 is TGTGCCAGCAGCTTAATGGGAGGGGCGCAGAATGGCTACACCTTC. This encodes CASSLMGGAQNGYTF.

This clonotype was seen many times. J is TRBJ2-3 and V is TRBV10-3, with 9 positions matching TRBD2. The length of the CDR3 is 17 residues. Germline V gene data show CDR1 as ENHRY and CDR2 as SYGVKD. Trimming took 2 bases from V and 6 from J; bases not matched to a gene: 12. The chain's CDR3 is CAISEDGLAGLVDTQYF. DNA of the CDR3: TGTGCCATCAGTGAGGATGGGCTAGCGGGATTGGTGGATACGCAGTATTTT.

This clonotype was seen ten or more times. The chain employs TRBV20-1 and TRBJ1-4, with a weak D call TRBD1 (6 bases). This CDR3 is built from 14 residues. V was trimmed by 5 bases and J by 2 bases, leaving 12 bases between them. Germline lookup yields CDR1 DFQATT and CDR2 SNEGSKA (reference sequence). The CDR3 coding sequence is TGCAGTGCTTCTGAGGGGGTGACTAATGAAAAACTGTTTTTT. Its protein product is CSASEGVTNEKLFF.

This clonotype showed up many times. This chain links TRBV7-2 with TRBJ1-1, with a possible D match to TRBD1 (5 bases). The germline V gene encodes CDR1 SGHTA and CDR2 FQGNSA. Trimming cost V 2 bases and J 2 bases, with 15 bases left between them. The CDR3 runs 16 residues. The CDR3 DNA reads TGTGCCAGCAGCTTACGATTGACGACAGCCAACACTGAAGCTTTCTTT. Amino acid sequence: CASSLRLTTANTEAFF. The variable domain in full, completed from reference TRBV7-2 and TRBJ1-1, reads GAGVSQSPSNKVTEKGKDVELRCDPISGHTALYWYRQSLGQGLEFLIYFQGNSAPDKSGLPSDRFSAERTGGSVSTLTIQRTQQEDSAVYLCASSLRLTTANTEAFFGQGTRLTVV.

There are many counts of this clonotype. The genes are TRBV6-5 and TRBJ2-3, with 8 bases lining up with TRBD1. This CDR3 comprises 15 residues. With 2 bases clipped from V and 4 bases from J, the junction kept 5 bases outside the gene matches. In germline, CDR1 is MNHEY, CDR2 SVGAGI. The DNA of the CDR3 is TGTGCCAGCAGTTACCGCAGGGGGCTGGCAGATACGCAGTATTTT. Translation: CASSYRRGLADTQYF.

This clonotype was seen ten or more times. The rearrangement links TRBV4-1 to TRBJ2-6; D is undetermined. The ends were cut back, 4 bases at V and 0 bases at J, with 13 bases in the middle. This CDR3 has 17 amino acids. Germline CDR1 is MGHRA and CDR2 is YSYEKL. The CDR3 region is CASSLQQLNSGANVLTF. As DNA, the CDR3 is TGCGCCAGCAGCCTCCAACAGCTTAACTCTGGGGCCAACGTCCTGACTTTC.

This clonotype was seen at least ten times. The CDR3 sequence: CASSYSSGFNQPQHF. In DNA form, the CDR3 reads TGTGCCAGCAGTTACTCGTCAGGGTTTAATCAGCCCCAGCATTTT. The V gene is TRBV6-5, the J gene TRBJ1-5; TRBD1 is a possible D gene (5 bases). Germline V gene sequence: CDR1 MNHEY, CDR2 SVGAGI. The CDR3 length is 15 residues. Trimming removed 0 bases at V and 4 bases at J, with 10 bases between.

The CDR3 DNA reads TGTGCCAGTTCGGGGAGGGGGAGTACTGAAGCTTTCTTT. As protein: CASSGRGSTEAFF. V gene TRBV27 combines with J gene TRBJ1-1, with D possibly matching TRBD1 (6 bases). Germline CDR1 reads MNHEY; CDR2 reads SMNVEV (reference sequence). This CDR3 has 13 residues. Between the trimmed V and J ends, which lost 9 bases and 5 bases, there was a span of 16 bases.

V is TRBV20-1 and J is TRBJ1-1; D remains ambiguous. Germline V CDR1 and CDR2: DFQATT, SNEGSKA (reference sequence). The CDR3 extends over 11 amino acids. Here the CDR3 reads CRPTVNTEAFF. CDR3 nucleotides: TGCAGGCCTACAGTGAACACTGAAGCTTTCTTT.

Sample share makes this clonotype medium-sized. The chain links TRBV12-3 or TRBV12-4 to TRBJ1-2; 7 positions agree with TRBD1. Trimming at V came to 5 bases and at J to 4 bases, leaving 4 bases not matched to a gene. The CDR3 consists of 13 residues. CDR3 in DNA: TGTGCCAGCAGTGCGACAGGGTCCTATGGCTACACCTTC. This codes for CASSATGSYGYTF.

This clonotype was counted only a few times. This chain links TRBV7-9 with TRBJ2-1; TRBD2 might be the D (6 bases). Germline CDR1 and CDR2: SEHNR and FQNEAQ (reference sequence). The V end lost 4 bases, the J end lost 8 bases, and 6 bases lay between the germline ends. The CDR3 is 11 amino acids. As DNA, the CDR3 is TGTGCCAGCAGCTCTAGCGATGAGCAGTTCTTC. It is translated as CASSSSDEQFF. The entire variable domain, with the rest obtained from reference TRBV7-9 and TRBJ2-1, is as follows: DTGVSQNPRHKITKRGQNVTFRCDPISEHNRLYWYRQTLGQGPEFLTYFQNEAQLEKSRLLSDRFSAERPKGSFSTLEIQRTEQGDSAMYLCASSSSDEQFFGPGTRLTVL.

V gene TRBV11-2 combines with J gene TRBJ2-1; 7 bases match TRBD1. The CDR3 totals 16 residues. With V trimmed by 2 bases and J by 2 bases, 6 bases remained unmatched. CDR1 SGHAT and CDR2 FQNNGV come from the germline V gene. CDR3 amino acids: CASSLIGQGAYNEQFF. The CDR3 region has the DNA TGTGCCAGCAGCTTAATAGGCCAGGGGGCCTACAATGAGCAGTTCTTC.

This clonotype was detected ten times or more. CDR3: CASSPGDRGGNEQFF. The CDR3 coding sequence is TGTGCCAGCAGTCCCGGGGACAGGGGTGGCAATGAGCAGTTCTTC. The chain is built from TRBV12-3 or TRBV12-4 and TRBJ2-1, with 10 bases identical to TRBD1. CDR3 size: 15 residues. With V trimmed by 5 bases and J by 6 bases, 7 bases remained unmatched.

The rearrangement uses TRBV20-1 and TRBJ2-1; D gene unclear. Trimming took off 3 bases at V and 4 bases at J, with 22 bases between the two ends. The CDR3 runs to 17 residues. The germline gives CDR1 DFQATT, CDR2 SNEGSKA (reference sequence). CDR3 amino acids: CSARADGFAGRYNEQFF. For the CDR3, the DNA is TGCAGTGCTAGGGCTGATGGCTTTGCTGGCCGATACAATGAGCAGTTCTTC.